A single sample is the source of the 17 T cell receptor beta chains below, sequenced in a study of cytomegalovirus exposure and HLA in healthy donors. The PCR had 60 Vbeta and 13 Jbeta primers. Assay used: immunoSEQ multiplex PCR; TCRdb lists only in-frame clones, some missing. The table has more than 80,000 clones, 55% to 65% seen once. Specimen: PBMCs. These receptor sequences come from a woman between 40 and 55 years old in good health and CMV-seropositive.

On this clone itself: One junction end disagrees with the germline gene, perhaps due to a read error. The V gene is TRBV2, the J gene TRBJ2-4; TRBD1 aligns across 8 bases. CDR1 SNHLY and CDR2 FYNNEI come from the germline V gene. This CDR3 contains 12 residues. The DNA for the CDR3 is TGTGCCAGCAGTTGGGGGGACAGGTGGGGGGACTTC. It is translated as CASSWGDRWGDF. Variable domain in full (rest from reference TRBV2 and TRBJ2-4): EPEVTQTPSHQVTQMGQEVILRCVPISNHLYFYWYRQILGQKVEFLVSFYNNEISEKSEIFDDQFSVERPDGSNFTLKIRSTKLEDSAMYFCASSWGDRWGDFGAGTRLSVL.

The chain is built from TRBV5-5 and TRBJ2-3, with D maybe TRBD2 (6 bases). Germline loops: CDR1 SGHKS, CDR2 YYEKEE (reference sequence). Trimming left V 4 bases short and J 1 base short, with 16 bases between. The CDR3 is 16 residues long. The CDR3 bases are TGTGCCAGCAGCCCGACCCGGGAGAGGGGCACAGATACGCAGTATTTT. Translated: CASSPTRERGTDTQYF. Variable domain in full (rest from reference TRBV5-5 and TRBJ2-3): DAGVTQSPTHLIKTRGQQVTLRCSPISGHKSVSWYQQVLGQGPQFIFQYYEKEERGRGNFPDRFSARQFPNYSSELNVNALLLGDSALYLCASSPTRERGTDTQYFGPGTRLTVL.

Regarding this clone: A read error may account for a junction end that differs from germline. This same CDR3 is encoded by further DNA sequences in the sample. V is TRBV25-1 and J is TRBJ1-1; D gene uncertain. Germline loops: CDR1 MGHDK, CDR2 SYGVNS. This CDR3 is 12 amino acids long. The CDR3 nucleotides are TGCGCCAGCCGCCGGGAGAACACTGAAGCTTTCTTT. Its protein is CASRRENTEAFF.

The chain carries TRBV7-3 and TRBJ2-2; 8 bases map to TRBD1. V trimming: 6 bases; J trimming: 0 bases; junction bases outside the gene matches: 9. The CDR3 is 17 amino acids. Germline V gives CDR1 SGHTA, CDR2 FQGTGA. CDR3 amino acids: CASSLNRDRTNTGELFF. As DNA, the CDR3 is TGTGCCAGCAGTCTTAACCGGGACAGGACGAACACCGGGGAGCTGTTTTTT.

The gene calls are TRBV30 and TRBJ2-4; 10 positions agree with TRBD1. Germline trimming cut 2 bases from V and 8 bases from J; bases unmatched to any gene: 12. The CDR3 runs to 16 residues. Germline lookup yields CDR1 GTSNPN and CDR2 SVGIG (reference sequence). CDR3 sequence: CAWSYSPGQGKYIQYF. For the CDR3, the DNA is TGTGCCTGGAGTTATTCCCCGGGACAGGGGAAGTACATTCAGTACTTC.

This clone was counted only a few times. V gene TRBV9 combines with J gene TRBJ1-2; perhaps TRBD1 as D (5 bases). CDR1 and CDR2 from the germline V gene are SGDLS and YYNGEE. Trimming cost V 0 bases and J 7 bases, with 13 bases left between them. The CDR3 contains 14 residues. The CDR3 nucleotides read TGTGCCAGCAGCGTAGCTTTGGGGGGGACTGGCTACACCTTC. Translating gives CASSVALGGTGYTF.

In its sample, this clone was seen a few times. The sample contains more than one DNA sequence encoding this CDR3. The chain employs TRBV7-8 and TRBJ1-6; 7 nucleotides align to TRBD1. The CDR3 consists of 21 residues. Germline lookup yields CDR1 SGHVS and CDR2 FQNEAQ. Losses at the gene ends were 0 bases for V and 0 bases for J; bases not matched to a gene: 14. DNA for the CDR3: TGTGCCAGCAGCTTAGCGACGACAGGGTTCTTTTTGCGCTCCTATAATTCACCCCTCCACTTT. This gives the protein CASSLATTGFFLRSYNSPLHF.

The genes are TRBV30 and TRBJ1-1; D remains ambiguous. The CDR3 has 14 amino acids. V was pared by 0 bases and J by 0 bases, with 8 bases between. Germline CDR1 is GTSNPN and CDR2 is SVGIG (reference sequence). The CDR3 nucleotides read TGTGCCTGGAGTGTAAACGGGATGAACACTGAAGCTTTCTTT. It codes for CAWSVNGMNTEAFF.

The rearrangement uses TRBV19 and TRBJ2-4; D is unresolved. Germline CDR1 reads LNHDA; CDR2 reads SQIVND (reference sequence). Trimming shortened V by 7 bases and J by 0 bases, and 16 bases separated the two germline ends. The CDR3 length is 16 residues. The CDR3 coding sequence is TGTGCCAGTACCATAGGAGCCAAAGGAGCCAAAAACATTCAGTACTTC. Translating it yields CASTIGAKGAKNIQYF.

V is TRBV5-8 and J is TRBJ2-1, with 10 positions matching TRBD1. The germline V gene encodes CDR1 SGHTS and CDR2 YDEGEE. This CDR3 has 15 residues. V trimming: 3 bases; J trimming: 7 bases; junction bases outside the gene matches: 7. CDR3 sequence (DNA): TGTGCCAGCAGCTCTCGGACAGGGGGGGGAAATGAGCAGTTCTTC. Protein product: CASSSRTGGGNEQFF.

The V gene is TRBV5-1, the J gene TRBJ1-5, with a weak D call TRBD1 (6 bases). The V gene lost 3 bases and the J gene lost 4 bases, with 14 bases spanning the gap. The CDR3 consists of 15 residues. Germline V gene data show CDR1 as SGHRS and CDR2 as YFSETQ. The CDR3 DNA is TGCGCCAGCAGCTCCGACGGACAGCCGAATCAGCCCCAGCATTTT. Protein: CASSSDGQPNQPQHF.

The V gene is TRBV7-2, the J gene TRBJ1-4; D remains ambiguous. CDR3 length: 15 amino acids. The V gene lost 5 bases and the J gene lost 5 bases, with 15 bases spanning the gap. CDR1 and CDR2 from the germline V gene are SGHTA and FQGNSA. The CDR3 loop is CASSIGVWENEKLFF. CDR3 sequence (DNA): TGTGCCAGCAGCATCGGGGTTTGGGAAAATGAAAAACTGTTTTTT.

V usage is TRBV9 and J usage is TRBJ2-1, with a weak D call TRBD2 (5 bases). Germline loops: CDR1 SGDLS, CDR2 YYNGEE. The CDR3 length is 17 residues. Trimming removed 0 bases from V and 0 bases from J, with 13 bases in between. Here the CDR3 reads CASSVDGAASSYNEQFF. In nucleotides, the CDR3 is TGTGCCAGCAGCGTAGATGGAGCGGCGAGCTCCTACAATGAGCAGTTCTTC.

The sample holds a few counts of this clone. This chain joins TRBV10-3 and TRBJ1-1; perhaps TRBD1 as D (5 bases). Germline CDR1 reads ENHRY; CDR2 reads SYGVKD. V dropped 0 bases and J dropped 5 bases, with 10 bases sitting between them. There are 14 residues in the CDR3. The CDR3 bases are TGTGCCATCAGTGAGTCGGGGCAGGCAACTGAAGCTTTCTTT. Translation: CAISESGQATEAFF.

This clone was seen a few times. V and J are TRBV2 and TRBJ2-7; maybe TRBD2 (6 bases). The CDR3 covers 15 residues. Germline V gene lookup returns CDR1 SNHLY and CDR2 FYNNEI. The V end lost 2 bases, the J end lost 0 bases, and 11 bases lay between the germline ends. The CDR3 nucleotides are TGTGCCAGCAGTGAACTAGGGACTGGCTCCTACGAGCAGTACTTC. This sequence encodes CASSELGTGSYEQYF.

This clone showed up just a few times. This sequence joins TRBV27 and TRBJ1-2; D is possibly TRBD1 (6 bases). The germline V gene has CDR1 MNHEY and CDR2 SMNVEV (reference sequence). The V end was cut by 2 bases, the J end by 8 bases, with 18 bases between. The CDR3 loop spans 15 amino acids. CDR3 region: CASSLRGGGIGGYTF. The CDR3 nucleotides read TGTGCCAGCAGTTTACGGGGAGGGGGTATCGGGGGCTACACCTTC.

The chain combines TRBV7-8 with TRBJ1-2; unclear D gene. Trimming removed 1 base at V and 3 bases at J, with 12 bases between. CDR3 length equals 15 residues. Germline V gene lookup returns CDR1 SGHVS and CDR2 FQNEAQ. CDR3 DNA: TGTGCCAGCAGCTTAGGTGCGGGAGTGGACTATGGCTACACCTTC. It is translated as CASSLGAGVDYGYTF.